A selection of T cell receptor beta chains follows, all from one sample in a study of blood T cell repertoires in COVID-19. Produced via immunoSEQ multiplex PCR; TCRdb's table is partial and in-frame only. The sample includes about 220,000 clones, 83% seen only once; the top ten take 4.8%. Sequencing was carried out using PBMCs or T cells enriched from blood (not recorded which). The receptors were sampled from a woman aged 45-60 years who had been exposed to COVID-19. CDR3s include the opening cysteine and the closing phenylalanine or tryptophan. A D gene is named only where the DNA matches it firmly.

J: TRBJ1-3; V: TRBV19; D: NA; DNA: TGTGCCACCCGAGGTGACGGGTCCGCTGGAAACACCATATATTTT; CDR3: CATRGDGSAGNTIYF
J: TRBJ2-5; V: TRBV7-2; D: TRBD1; DNA: TGTGCCAGCATCCTGGACAGGGGCCGGGGCCAAGAGACCCAGTACTTC; CDR3: CASILDRGRGQETQYF
J: TRBJ1-4; V: TRBV6-5; D: NA; DNA: TGTGCCAGCAGTTACTCCGGAGCGGCCGATGAAAAACTGTTTTTT; CDR3: CASSYSGAADEKLFF
J: TRBJ2-7; V: TRBV4-1; D: TRBD2; DNA: TGCGCCAGCAGCCAGGGGACTAGCGGGGGCTACGAGCAGTACTTC; CDR3: CASSQGTSGGYEQYF
J: TRBJ1-2; V: TRBV2; D: TRBD1; DNA: TGTGCCAGCATTCTTAGGACAGGGGGGTCCTATGGCTACACCTTC; CDR3: CASILRTGGSYGYTF
J: TRBJ1-1; V: TRBV6-5; D: NA; DNA: TGTGCCAGCAATCGGGTGTACACTGAAGCTTTCTTT; CDR3: CASNRVYTEAFF
J: TRBJ1-3; V: TRBV7-9; D: NA; DNA: TGTGCCAGCAGTACCGGTTGGGACACGCTATCTGGAAACACCATATATTTT; CDR3: CASSTGWDTLSGNTIYF
J: TRBJ1-2; V: TRBV11-2; D: NA; DNA: TGTGCCAGCAGCTTAGGGTTCTCTCCGGTCACGACTAACTATGGCTACACCTTC; CDR3: CASSLGFSPVTTNYGYTF
J: TRBJ1-5; V: TRBV6-5; D: NA; DNA: TGTGCCAGCAGCCGTACAGGGAGTAATCAGCCCCAGCATTTT; CDR3: CASSRTGSNQPQHF
J: TRBJ1-5; V: TRBV3-1/TRBV3-2; D: NA; DNA: TGTGCCAGCAGCCAAGGAGGACAAGGGCTTGGTCAGCCCCAGCATTTT; CDR3: CASSQGGQGLGQPQHF
J: TRBJ1-3; V: TRBV7-9; D: NA; DNA: TGTGCCAGCAGCCGTTCAGGGGGAAACACCATATATTTT; CDR3: CASSRSGGNTIYF
J: TRBJ1-5; V: TRBV18; D: NA; DNA: TGTGCCAGCTCACCCACAGGAGCAAATCAGCCCCAGCATTTT; CDR3: CASSPTGANQPQHF
J: TRBJ1-1; V: TRBV5-3; D: NA; DNA: TGTGCCAGAAGCTTGGGGGCTACAGGGATCACTGAAGCTTTCTTT; CDR3: CARSLGATGITEAFF
J: TRBJ2-5; V: TRBV11-2; D: TRBD2; DNA: TGTGCCAGCAGCTTAGTGGGCGGGGGGGCCGAGACCCAGTACTTC; CDR3: CASSLVGGGAETQYF
J: TRBJ1-5; V: TRBV5-5; D: TRBD1; DNA: TGTGCCAGCAGCTTGGCCGTGACAGGGATCGCATTAACCCAGTCGGCCCAGCATTTT; CDR3: CASSLAVTGIALTQSAQHF